These 3 T cell receptor beta chains were all obtained from the same sample, sequenced in a study of T-cell memory formation after mild COVID-19. In TCRdb, the 5' RACE reads were re-called with MiXCR into one record per CDR3 protein. The profile shows 150,000 or so distinct CDR3 sequences, roughly 14% of them singletons. The sequencing input was PBMCs or a T cell subset sorted from them (not recorded which). The receptor source for this set is an adult woman who had mild COVID-19 (a few samples of this study predate the infection). Cell type and time point are not known.

The chain is built from TRBV12-3 or TRBV12-4 and TRBJ1-5; D unresolved. Trimming removed 1 base at V and 6 bases at J, with 10 bases between. The CDR3 has 14 amino acids. CDR3 sequence: CASSLGGNTQPQHF. In nucleotides, the CDR3 is TGTGCCAGCAGTTTAGGGGGAAACACTCAGCCCCAGCATTTT.

This clonotype has a handful of counts. This chain connects TRBV4-1 to TRBJ1-2; 10 bases align to TRBD1. Germline CDR1 MGHRA, CDR2 YSYEKL. Unmatched junction bases numbered 9, after V lost 4 bases and J lost 4 bases. CDR3 length: 16 amino acids. CDR3 sequence reads: CASSRDDRGLGYGYTF. For the CDR3, the DNA is TGCGCCAGCAGCCGAGACGACAGGGGGCTGGGCTATGGCTACACCTTC.

The chain recombines TRBV20-1 with TRBJ2-7, with 10 positions matching TRBD1. This CDR3 is built from 16 residues. From germline, CDR1 is DFQATT and CDR2 SNEGSKA (reference sequence). Trimming at V came to 4 bases and at J to 2 bases, leaving 11 bases not matched to a gene. CDR3 in amino acids: CSAKPGQGPRTYEQYF. The CDR3, as DNA: TGCAGTGCTAAACCGGGACAGGGGCCCCGCACCTACGAGCAGTACTTC.